The TCR beta chain under discussion was sequenced for a study of technical replicates of blood from a few donors. Data came from immunoSEQ multiplex PCR; TCRdb stores just in-frame clones and leaves some out. The table includes 70,000 to 85,000 clones, about 97% detected once. This receptor was taken from a human donor in good health. Sample: T cells isolated from PBMCs.

In DNA, the CDR3 is TGTGCCAGTAGTCCTTCTACAGGGGGAATCCACGAGCAGTACTTC. Amino acid sequence: CASSPSTGGIHEQYF. The chain carries TRBV19 and TRBJ2-7, with TRBD1 identical over 8 bases. After removal of 5 bases from V and 5 bases from J, the junction contained 11 bases not matched to a gene. The CDR3 totals 15 residues. Germline CDR1 is LNHDA and CDR2 is SQIVND (reference sequence). Variable domain in full (rest from reference TRBV19 and TRBJ2-7): DGGITQSPKYLFRKEGQNVTLSCEQNLNHDAMYWYRQDPGQGLRLIYYSQIVNDFQKGDIAEGYSVSREKKESFPLTVTSAQKNPTAFYLCASSPSTGGIHEQYFGPGTRLTVT.